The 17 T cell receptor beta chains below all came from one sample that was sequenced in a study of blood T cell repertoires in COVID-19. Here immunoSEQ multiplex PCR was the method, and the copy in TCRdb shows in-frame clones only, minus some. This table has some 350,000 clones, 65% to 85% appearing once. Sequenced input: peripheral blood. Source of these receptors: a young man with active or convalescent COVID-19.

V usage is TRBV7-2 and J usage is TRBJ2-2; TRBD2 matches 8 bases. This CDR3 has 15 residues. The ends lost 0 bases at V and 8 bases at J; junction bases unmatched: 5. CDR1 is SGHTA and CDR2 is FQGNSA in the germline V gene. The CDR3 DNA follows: TGTGCCAGCAGCTTAGCTAGCGGGGCTTTTGGGGAGCTGTTTTTT. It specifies CASSLASGAFGELFF.

CDR3 in DNA: TGTGCCAGCAGCATCTACTCAGATACGCAGTATTTT. Amino acids: CASSIYSDTQYF. The genes are TRBV7-2 and TRBJ2-3, with unresolved D. The CDR3 contains 12 residues. The V gene lost 5 bases and the J gene lost 4 bases, with 7 bases spanning the gap. CDR1 is SGHTA and CDR2 is FQGNSA in the germline V gene.

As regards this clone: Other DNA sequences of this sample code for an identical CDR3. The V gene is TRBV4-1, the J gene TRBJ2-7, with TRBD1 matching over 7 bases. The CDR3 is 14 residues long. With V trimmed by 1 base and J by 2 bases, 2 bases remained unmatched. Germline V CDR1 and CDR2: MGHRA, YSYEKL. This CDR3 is CASSQGQGAYEQYF. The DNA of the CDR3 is TGCGCCAGCAGCCAAGGACAGGGAGCCTACGAGCAGTACTTC.

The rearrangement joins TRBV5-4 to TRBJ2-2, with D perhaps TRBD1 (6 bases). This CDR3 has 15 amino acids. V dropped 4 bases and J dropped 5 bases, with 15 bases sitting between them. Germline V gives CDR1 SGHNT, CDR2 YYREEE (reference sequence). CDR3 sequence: CASSTTPGVTGELFF. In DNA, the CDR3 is TGTGCCAGCAGCACAACACCAGGGGTTACCGGGGAGCTGTTTTTT.

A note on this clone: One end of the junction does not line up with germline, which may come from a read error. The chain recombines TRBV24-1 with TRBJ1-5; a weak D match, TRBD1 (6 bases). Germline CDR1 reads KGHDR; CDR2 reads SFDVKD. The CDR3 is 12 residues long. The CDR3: CAPRGLNQPQHF. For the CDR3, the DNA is TGTGCCCCCAGGGGACTCAATCAGCCCCAGCATTTT.

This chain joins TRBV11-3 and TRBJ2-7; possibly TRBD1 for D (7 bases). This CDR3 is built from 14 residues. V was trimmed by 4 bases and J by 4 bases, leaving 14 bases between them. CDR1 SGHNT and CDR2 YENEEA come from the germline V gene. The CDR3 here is CASSSRQGLYEQYF. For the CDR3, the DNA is TGTGCCAGCAGCTCCCGACAGGGACTGTACGAGCAGTACTTC. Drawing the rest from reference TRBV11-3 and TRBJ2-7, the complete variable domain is EAGVVQSPRYKIIEKKQPVAFWCNPISGHNTLYWYLQNLGQGPELLIRYENEEAVDDSQLPKDRFSAERLKGVDSTLKIQPAELGDSAVYLCASSSRQGLYEQYFGPGTRLTVT.

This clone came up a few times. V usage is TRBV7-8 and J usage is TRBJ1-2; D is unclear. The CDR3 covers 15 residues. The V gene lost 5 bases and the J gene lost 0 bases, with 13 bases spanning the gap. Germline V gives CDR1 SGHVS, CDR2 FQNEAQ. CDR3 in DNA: TGTGCCAGCAGCCCGTCAGTGGTTACTAACTATGGCTACACCTTC. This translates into CASSPSVVTNYGYTF.

CDR3 sequence: CASTDRALGEQYF. CDR3 nucleotide sequence: TGTGCCAGCACCGACAGGGCGCTGGGGGAGCAGTACTTC. V and J are TRBV6-5 and TRBJ2-7, with 7 nucleotides matching TRBD1. Germline V gene data show CDR1 as MNHEY and CDR2 as SVGAGI. The V gene end was trimmed by 7 bases and the J gene end by 7 bases; junction bases not matched to a gene: 10. The CDR3 loop spans 13 amino acids.

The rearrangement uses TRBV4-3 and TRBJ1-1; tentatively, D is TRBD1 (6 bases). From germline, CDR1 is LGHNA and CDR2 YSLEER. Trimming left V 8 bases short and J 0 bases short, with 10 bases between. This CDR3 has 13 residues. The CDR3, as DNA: TGCGCCAGCTCGGACAGTATGAACACTGAAGCTTTCTTT. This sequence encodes CASSDSMNTEAFF.

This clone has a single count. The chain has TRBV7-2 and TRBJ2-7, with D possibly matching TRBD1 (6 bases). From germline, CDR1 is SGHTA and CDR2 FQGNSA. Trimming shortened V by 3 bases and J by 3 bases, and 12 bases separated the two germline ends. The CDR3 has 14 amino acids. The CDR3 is CASSFIRQDYEQYF. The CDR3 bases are TGTGCCAGCAGCTTTATACGACAGGACTACGAGCAGTACTTC.

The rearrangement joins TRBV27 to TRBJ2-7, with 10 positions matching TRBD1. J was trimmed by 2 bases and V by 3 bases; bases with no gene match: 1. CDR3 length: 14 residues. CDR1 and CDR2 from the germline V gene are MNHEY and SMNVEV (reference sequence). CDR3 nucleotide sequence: TGTGCCAGCAGTTTGGGGACAGGGGCCTACGAGCAGTACTTC. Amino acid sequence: CASSLGTGAYEQYF.

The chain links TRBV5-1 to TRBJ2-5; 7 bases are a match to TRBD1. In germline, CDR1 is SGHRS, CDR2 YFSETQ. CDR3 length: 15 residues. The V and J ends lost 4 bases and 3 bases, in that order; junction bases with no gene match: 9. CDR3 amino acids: CASSVTGSQEETQYF. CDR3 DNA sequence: TGCGCCAGCAGCGTGACAGGGTCTCAGGAAGAGACCCAGTACTTC.

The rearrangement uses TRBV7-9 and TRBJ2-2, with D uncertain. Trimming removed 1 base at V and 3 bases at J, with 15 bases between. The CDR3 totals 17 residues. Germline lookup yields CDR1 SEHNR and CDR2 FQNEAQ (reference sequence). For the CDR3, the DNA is TGTGCCAGCAGCTTAGAGGTCGGGTTATCGGACACCGGGGAGCTGTTTTTT. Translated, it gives CASSLEVGLSDTGELFF.

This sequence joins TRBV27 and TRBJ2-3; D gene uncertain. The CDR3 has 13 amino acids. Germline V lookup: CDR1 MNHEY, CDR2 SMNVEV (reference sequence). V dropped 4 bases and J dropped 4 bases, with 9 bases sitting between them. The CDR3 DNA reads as TGTGCCAGCAGTTGGGCCCTACCAGATACGCAGTATTTT. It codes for CASSWALPDTQYF.

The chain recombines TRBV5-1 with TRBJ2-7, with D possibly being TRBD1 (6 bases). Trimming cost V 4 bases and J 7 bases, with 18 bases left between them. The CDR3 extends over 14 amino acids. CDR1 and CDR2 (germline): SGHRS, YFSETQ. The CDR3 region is CASSVIEMQGEQYF. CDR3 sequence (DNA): TGCGCCAGCAGCGTTATCGAAATGCAGGGGGAGCAGTACTTC.

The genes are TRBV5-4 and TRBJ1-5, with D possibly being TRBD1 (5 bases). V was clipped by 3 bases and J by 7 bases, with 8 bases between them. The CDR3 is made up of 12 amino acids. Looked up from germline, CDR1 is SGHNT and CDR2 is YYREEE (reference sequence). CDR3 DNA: TGTGCCAGCAGCTCCCCAGGGCAGCCCCAGCATTTT. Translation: CASSSPGQPQHF.

The CDR3 protein is CASSGGLAGSETQYF. CDR3 in DNA: TGCGCCAGCAGCGGGGGACTAGCGGGGTCGGAGACCCAGTACTTC. The chain uses TRBV5-1 and TRBJ2-5; 13 bases fit TRBD2. With V trimmed by 4 bases and J by 5 bases, 5 bases remained unmatched. The CDR3 is 15 amino acids. Per germline, CDR1 SGHRS and CDR2 YFSETQ. Complete variable domain (other parts from reference TRBV5-1 and TRBJ2-5): KAGVTQTPRYLIKTRGQQVTLSCSPISGHRSVSWYQQTPGQGLQFLFEYFSETQRNKGNFPGRFSGRQFSNSRSEMNVSTLELGDSALYLCASSGGLAGSETQYFGPGTRLLVL.